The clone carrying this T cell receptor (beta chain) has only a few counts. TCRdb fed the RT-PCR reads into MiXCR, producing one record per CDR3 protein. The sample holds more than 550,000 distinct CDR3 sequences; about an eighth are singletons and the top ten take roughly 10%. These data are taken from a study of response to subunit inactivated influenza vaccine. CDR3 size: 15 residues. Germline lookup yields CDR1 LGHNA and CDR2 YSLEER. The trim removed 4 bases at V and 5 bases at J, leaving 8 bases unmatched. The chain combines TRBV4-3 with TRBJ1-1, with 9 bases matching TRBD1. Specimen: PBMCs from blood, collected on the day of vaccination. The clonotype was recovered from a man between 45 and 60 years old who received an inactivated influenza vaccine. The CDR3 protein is CASSRNRGLGTEAFF. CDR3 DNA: TGCGCCAGCAGCCGTAACAGGGGGCTGGGGACTGAAGCTTTCTTT.